This T cell receptor beta chain originates from a study of T cell repertoires in aging, cancer and after chemotherapy. Study background: Pre- and post-chemotherapy samples were paired from chronic lymphocytic leukemia patients treated with fludarabine- or bendamustine-based regimens. Regarding the study as a whole: Rebound thymic output was suggested by rising median generation probability during chemotherapy in each cancer cohort. Hematological cancer patients had lymphoid organ infiltration that may impair thymic emigration or T cell expansion.

Details on this clonotype: Antigen: not known.

A mixed TRB-A/B primer pool amplified rearranged TRB by multiplex touch-down PCR. TCRdb fed the multiplex PCR reads into MiXCR, producing one record per CDR3 protein. The table has several thousand distinct CDR3 sequences, approximately 33% seen once. The V and J ends lost 6 bases and 5 bases respectively, with 13 bases between them. From germline, CDR1 is ENHRY and CDR2 SYGVKD. There are 14 residues in the CDR3. TCR beta rearrangements were amplified from peripheral blood genomic DNA. This receptor was obtained from a human donor with a blood cancer. The chain is built from TRBV10-3 and TRBJ2-2; TRBD1 is a possible D gene (6 bases). Material: blood. The CDR3 spells CAIRGTRITGELFF. For the CDR3, the DNA is TGTGCCATCAGGGGGACAAGGATTACCGGGGAGCTGTTTTTT.